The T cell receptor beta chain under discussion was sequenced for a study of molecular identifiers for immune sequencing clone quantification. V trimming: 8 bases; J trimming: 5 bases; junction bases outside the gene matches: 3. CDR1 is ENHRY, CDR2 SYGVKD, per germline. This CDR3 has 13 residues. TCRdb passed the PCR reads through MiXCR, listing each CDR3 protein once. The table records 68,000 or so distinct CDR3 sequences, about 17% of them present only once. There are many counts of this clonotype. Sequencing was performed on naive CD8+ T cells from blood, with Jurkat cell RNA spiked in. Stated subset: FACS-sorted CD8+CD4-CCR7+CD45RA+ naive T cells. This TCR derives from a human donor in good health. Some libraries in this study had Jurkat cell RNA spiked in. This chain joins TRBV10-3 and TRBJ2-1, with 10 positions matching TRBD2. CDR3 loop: CAILAGENNEQFF. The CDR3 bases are TGTGCCATCCTAGCGGGAGAAAACAATGAGCAGTTCTTC.